These 25 T cell receptor beta chains originate from one sample sequenced in a study of blood T cell repertoires in COVID-19. Libraries were prepared by immunoSEQ multiplex PCR; TCRdb keeps only in-frame clonotypes and omits some of them. The table records around 140,000 clones, approximately 81% of them present only once. The specimen sequenced was peripheral blood. These receptors originate from a human donor in a cohort sampled during active COVID-19.

This chain uses TRBV5-1 with TRBJ2-1, with TRBD2 matching 9 bases. CDR3 length: 16 amino acids. Germline lookup yields CDR1 SGHRS and CDR2 YFSETQ. V lost 4 bases to trimming and J lost 4 bases; unmatched junction nucleotides: 9. The CDR3 loop reads CASSLQWTSDYNEQFF. The CDR3 DNA sequence: TGCGCCAGCAGCCTCCAATGGACTAGCGATTACAATGAGCAGTTCTTC.

The rearrangement uses TRBV19 and TRBJ2-2; 8 bases line up with TRBD1. Germline trimming cut 9 bases from V and 2 bases from J; bases unmatched to any gene: 5. Germline V gene data show CDR1 as LNHDA and CDR2 as SQIVND (reference sequence). The CDR3 runs to 14 residues. The CDR3 is CASSDRVNTGELFF. Here the CDR3 DNA reads TGTGCCAGCTCGGACAGGGTCAACACCGGGGAGCTGTTTTTT.

The V and J genes are TRBV28 and TRBJ1-1; D is unclear. Deletions cut 10 bases from V and 2 bases from J, with 8 bases between. Germline V lookup: CDR1 MDHEN, CDR2 SYDVKM. CDR3 length: 11 residues. This chain's CDR3 is CAIETNTEAFF. As DNA, the CDR3 is TGTGCCATAGAGACAAACACTGAAGCTTTCTTT.

The V gene is TRBV5-1, the J gene TRBJ2-1, with a possible D match to TRBD1 (6 bases). Germline CDR1 is SGHRS and CDR2 is YFSETQ. The CDR3 length is 14 residues. The germline V and J ends were trimmed by 4 bases and 5 bases, with 13 bases remaining between them. In DNA form, the CDR3 reads TGCGCCAGCAGCCAAATGACAGGAGACAATGAGCAGTTCTTC. Translated, it gives CASSQMTGDNEQFF.

The rearrangement uses TRBV7-9 and TRBJ1-3, with D uncertain. CDR1 and CDR2 from the germline V gene are SEHNR and FQNEAQ (reference sequence). CDR3 length: 11 residues. V was trimmed by 5 bases and J by 5 bases, leaving 4 bases between them. The CDR3 DNA follows: TGTGCCAGCAGCCTCCGAAACACCATATATTTT. Its protein is CASSLRNTIYF. Together with reference TRBV7-9 and TRBJ1-3, the CDR3 gives the full variable domain: DTGVSQNPRHKITKRGQNVTFRCDPISEHNRLYWYRQTLGQGPEFLTYFQNEAQLEKSRLLSDRFSAERPKGSFSTLEIQRTEQGDSAMYLCASSLRNTIYFGEGSWLTVV.

The rearrangement uses TRBV7-2 and TRBJ2-4, with TRBD1 identical over 9 bases. J gave up 6 bases and V 6 bases, and 6 bases lay outside the gene matches. CDR3 length equals 14 residues. CDR1 and CDR2 from the germline V gene are SGHTA and FQGNSA. This chain's CDR3 is CASSPRQGVNIQYF. CDR3 DNA: TGTGCCAGCAGTCCTAGACAGGGGGTAAACATTCAGTACTTC.

The chain joins TRBV28 to TRBJ1-5; tentatively, D is TRBD1 (5 bases). The V and J ends lost 8 bases and 0 bases respectively, with 17 bases between them. The CDR3 runs 16 residues. Germline V lookup: CDR1 MDHEN, CDR2 SYDVKM. As DNA, the CDR3 is TGTGCCAGCGGGGGAGGCTCCGTCGATAGCAATCAGCCCCAGCATTTT. It is translated as CASGGGSVDSNQPQHF.

The V call is TRBV11-2, the J call TRBJ2-5; TRBD1 is a possible D gene (6 bases). The CDR3 length is 15 residues. V was clipped by 5 bases and J by 4 bases, with 17 bases between them. Germline V gives CDR1 SGHAT, CDR2 FQNNGV. The CDR3 sequence: CASSPTRQAGETQYF. CDR3 sequence (DNA): TGTGCCAGCAGCCCGACCAGACAGGCGGGAGAGACCCAGTACTTC.

Note on this clone: The junction differs from germline at one of its ends, possibly a read error. V is TRBV28 and J is TRBJ1-1; D possibly corresponds to TRBD1 (5 bases). The CDR3 is 16 amino acids. Germline V gives CDR1 MDHEN, CDR2 SYDVKM. CDR3 coding DNA: TGTGCCAGCAGTTTAGCCCACATCGGTCAGGGAGGCCCCCGGACCTTT. Translating it yields CASSLAHIGQGGPRTF.

The rearrangement links TRBV15 to TRBJ1-5; D is unclear. V lost 0 bases and J lost 5, with 8 bases in between. CDR1 is LNHNV, CDR2 YYDKDF, per germline (reference sequence). CDR3 length equals 14 residues. In DNA form, the CDR3 reads TGTGCCACCAGCAGAGAGAGCTCGCATCAGCCCCAGCATTTT. Translation gives CATSRESSHQPQHF.

The count of this clone is one. The chain links TRBV9 to TRBJ2-6, with TRBD1 matching 9 bases. With V trimmed by 3 bases and J by 0 bases, 1 base remained unmatched. Germline-derived CDR1 and CDR2 are SGDLS and YYNGEE. The length of the CDR3 is 16 residues. CDR3 nucleotides: TGTGCCAGCAGCGCGGACAGGGGCTCTGGGGCCAACGTCCTGACTTTC. This translates into CASSADRGSGANVLTF.

The V gene is TRBV5-1, the J gene TRBJ2-5; TRBD2 matches 7 bases. V gave up 4 bases and J gave up 3 bases; unmatched junction bases: 12. Germline-derived CDR1 and CDR2 are SGHRS and YFSETQ. This CDR3 has 16 residues. DNA of the CDR3: TGCGCCAGCAGCCCGCCCCGGGCAGGGAGGGAAGAGACCCAGTACTTC. The encoded protein is CASSPPRAGREETQYF. Full variable domain (outside the CDR3, taken from reference TRBV5-1 and TRBJ2-5): KAGVTQTPRYLIKTRGQQVTLSCSPISGHRSVSWYQQTPGQGLQFLFEYFSETQRNKGNFPGRFSGRQFSNSRSEMNVSTLELGDSALYLCASSPPRAGREETQYFGPGTRLLVL.

This chain links TRBV5-4 with TRBJ2-7, with 10 bases aligning to TRBD1. The germline gives CDR1 SGHNT, CDR2 YYREEE (reference sequence). The CDR3 has 14 amino acids. Losses at the gene ends were 3 bases for V and 4 bases for J; bases not matched to a gene: 4. CDR3 sequence: CASSWTGGRYEQYF. As DNA, the CDR3 is TGTGCCAGCAGCTGGACAGGGGGACGGTACGAGCAGTACTTC.

The chain has TRBV28 and TRBJ2-7; 9 bases are a match to TRBD1. CDR1 and CDR2 from the germline V gene are MDHEN and SYDVKM. The CDR3 sequence is 17 residues long. The junction had 13 bases not matched to a gene; V was cut back by 5 bases and J by 2 bases. The CDR3 protein is CASSTPRTGAVPYEQYF. For the CDR3, the DNA is TGTGCCAGCAGTACACCTCGGACAGGGGCCGTCCCCTACGAGCAGTACTTC.

The chain carries TRBV7-3 and TRBJ2-1; no firm D call. CDR3 length: 16 residues. The ends were cut back, 4 bases at V and 0 bases at J, with 13 bases in the middle. Looked up from germline, CDR1 is SGHTA and CDR2 is FQGTGA. The CDR3 is CASSSIADSSYNEQFF. CDR3 in DNA: TGTGCCAGCAGCTCAATAGCCGATAGCTCCTACAATGAGCAGTTCTTC.

This chain joins TRBV29-1 and TRBJ2-3, with TRBD2 matching 9 bases. The CDR3 has 14 amino acids. Trimming took 7 bases from V and 3 from J; bases not matched to a gene: 8. CDR1 is SQVTM, CDR2 ANQGSEA, per germline. CDR3 in DNA: TGCAGCGCCTCGGCTACTAGCGGGACAGATACGCAGTATTTT. Its translation: CSASATSGTDTQYF.

CDR3 coding DNA: TGTGCCAGCAGCCGTACCGTTTTGGTAGCGGGAGGCGACAATGAGCAGTTCTTC. This translates into CASSRTVLVAGGDNEQFF. The chain joins TRBV7-8 to TRBJ2-1, with TRBD2 matching 10 bases. The CDR3 loop spans 18 amino acids. V shed 5 bases and J 5 bases; nucleotides not matched to a gene: 15. Germline CDR1 is SGHVS and CDR2 is FQNEAQ.

V and J are TRBV18 and TRBJ1-5; no reliable D call. Germline V gene sequence: CDR1 KGHSH, CDR2 LQKENI. Trimming removed 3 bases from V and 0 bases from J, with 15 bases in between. The CDR3 is 17 amino acids. The CDR3 here is CASSPRVIVNSNQPQHF. The CDR3 DNA sequence: TGTGCCAGCTCACCGCGGGTCATCGTTAATAGCAATCAGCCCCAGCATTTT.

The chain has TRBV5-1 and TRBJ2-7, with TRBD1 identical over 9 bases. CDR1 is SGHRS and CDR2 is YFSETQ in the germline V gene. CDR3 size: 15 residues. The junction had 9 bases not matched to a gene; V was cut back by 4 bases and J by 4 bases. CDR3 sequence (DNA): TGCGCCAGCAGCCCTACGACAGGGGGTGATTACGAGCAGTACTTC. It specifies CASSPTTGGDYEQYF.

The chain uses TRBV6-5 and TRBJ1-3; D gene ambiguous. Germline V gene sequence: CDR1 MNHEY, CDR2 SVGAGI. The V gene lost 4 bases and the J gene lost 0 bases, with 7 bases spanning the gap. The CDR3 spans 14 residues. The CDR3 DNA reads as TGTGCCAGCAGTTCCGGTCTCTCTGGAAACACCATATATTTT. It translates to CASSSGLSGNTIYF.

The chain has TRBV7-2 and TRBJ2-7; 12 positions match TRBD2. This CDR3 has 14 amino acids. Germline V gene lookup returns CDR1 SGHTA and CDR2 FQGNSA. J gave up 2 bases and V 6 bases, and 2 bases lay outside the gene matches. Here the CDR3 reads CASRRTSGTYEQYF. The CDR3 coding sequence is TGTGCCAGCAGACGGACTAGCGGGACCTACGAGCAGTACTTC.

The chain is built from TRBV5-5 and TRBJ1-5; TRBD1 is a possible D gene (6 bases). This CDR3 spans 14 amino acids. Per germline, CDR1 SGHKS and CDR2 YYEKEE (reference sequence). Trimming pared 0 bases from V and 3 bases from J, leaving 7 bases between. The CDR3 protein is CASSLAGVNQPQHF. The CDR3 nucleotides are TGTGCCAGCAGCTTGGCAGGGGTCAATCAGCCCCAGCATTTT.

V is TRBV7-9 and J is TRBJ2-6; D is unclear. The ends were cut back, 3 bases at V and 0 bases at J, with 3 bases in the middle. The CDR3 runs to 14 residues. Germline V gene sequence: CDR1 SEHNR, CDR2 FQNEAQ (reference sequence). The CDR3 sequence is CASSFNSGANVLTF. For the CDR3, the DNA is TGTGCCAGCAGCTTTAACTCTGGGGCCAACGTCCTGACTTTC.

This clone has only a few counts. This sequence joins TRBV27 and TRBJ1-6; 8 nucleotides align to TRBD1. V was clipped by 6 bases and J by 5 bases; unmatched bases: 6. The CDR3 covers 15 residues. CDR1 and CDR2 from the germline V gene are MNHEY and SMNVEV (reference sequence). The CDR3 sequence is CASSRQGTNNSPLHF. In nucleotides, the CDR3 is TGTGCCAGCAGCCGACAGGGGACGAATAATTCACCCCTCCACTTT.

The genes are TRBV6-1 and TRBJ2-5; TRBD2 agrees at 10 bases. CDR1 is MNHNS and CDR2 is SASEGT in the germline V gene. The CDR3 length is 17 residues. J gave up 7 bases and V 4 bases, and 15 bases lay outside the gene matches. The CDR3: CASSAHLAGEPLGTQYF. In DNA form, the CDR3 reads TGTGCCAGCAGTGCGCATCTAGCGGGAGAGCCTCTAGGGACCCAGTACTTC.